The 26 T cell receptor beta chains in this list originate from one sample, sequenced in a study of T cells in Graves' hyperthyroidism and ophthalmopathy. Amplification of TCR beta CDR3 regions was performed using RNA transcripts as template. TCR CDR3 underwent first-round RT-PCR with the HTBI primer set. One entry per CDR3 protein, called by TCRdb with MiXCR from the multiplex PCR reads. Of approximately 530,000 distinct CDR3 sequences listed, 15% to 20% are singletons. The material sequenced was blood. These receptors were collected from a middle-aged man with Graves' ophthalmopathy.

This clonotype came up many times. The rearrangement links TRBV28 to TRBJ1-2; possibly TRBD1 for D (5 bases). Trimming removed 10 bases from V and 0 bases from J, with 12 bases in between. The CDR3 totals 13 residues. Germline CDR1 reads MDHEN; CDR2 reads SYDVKM. CDR3 protein: CATRRQSNYGYTF. CDR3 DNA sequence: TGTGCCACCAGAAGACAGTCTAACTATGGCTACACCTTC.

The chain is built from TRBV9 and TRBJ2-7; D not resolved. CDR3 length: 13 amino acids. Germline lookup yields CDR1 SGDLS and CDR2 YYNGEE. The germline V and J ends were trimmed by 4 bases and 0 bases, with 8 bases remaining between them. The DNA of the CDR3 is TGTGCCAGCAGCAAGGGCGACTCCTACGAGCAGTACTTC. Protein product: CASSKGDSYEQYF.

The chain has TRBV5-5 and TRBJ2-1, with a possible D match to TRBD2 (6 bases). The CDR3 is made up of 17 amino acids. V gave up 2 bases and J gave up 0 bases, with 15 bases separating them. Germline assignment: CDR1 SGHKS and CDR2 YYEKEE (reference sequence). This CDR3 is CASSFAGGAFSYNEQFF. The CDR3 region has the DNA TGTGCCAGCAGCTTCGCCGGCGGGGCCTTCTCCTACAATGAGCAGTTCTTC.

This clonotype has a handful of counts. This sequence joins TRBV27 and TRBJ1-1, with D possibly TRBD1 on 5 matching bases. V was shortened by 8 bases and J by 10 bases, with 17 bases between the two germline ends. The germline V gene encodes CDR1 MNHEY and CDR2 SMNVEV (reference sequence). This CDR3 is 12 amino acids long. In nucleotides, the CDR3 is TGTGCCAGCCGGGGGGACCTCCCTGGAGCTTTCTTT. Encoded protein: CASRGDLPGAFF.

This clonotype has ten or more counts. V usage is TRBV27 and J usage is TRBJ2-1; possible D gene TRBD1, 7 bases. Germline V gives CDR1 MNHEY, CDR2 SMNVEV (reference sequence). Trimming took 7 bases from V and 5 from J, leaving 15 bases between them. This CDR3 is built from 14 residues. The CDR3 DNA reads as TGTGCCAGCACGAGGCAGGGGGGTCACAATGAGCAGTTCTTC. This translates into CASTRQGGHNEQFF.

This clonotype was seen only a few times. This chain links TRBV9 with TRBJ2-7, with 9 positions matching TRBD1. Germline CDR1 and CDR2: SGDLS and YYNGEE. This CDR3 is 13 amino acids long. V lost 3 bases to trimming and J lost 2 bases; unmatched junction nucleotides: 0. CDR3 nucleotide sequence: TGTGCCAGCAGCGGGGACAGGGCCTACGAGCAGTACTTC. This translates into CASSGDRAYEQYF.

This clonotype was found a few times. This chain connects TRBV29-1 to TRBJ2-5, with a weak D call TRBD2 (5 bases). In germline, CDR1 is SQVTM, CDR2 ANQGSEA. Trimming pared 3 bases from V and 7 bases from J, leaving 12 bases between. The CDR3 sequence is 12 residues long. The CDR3 DNA sequence: TGCAGCGTTGACGGGCCGGCGGGGACCCAGTACTTC. Its protein is CSVDGPAGTQYF. Together with reference TRBV29-1 and TRBJ2-5, the CDR3 gives the full variable domain: SAVISQKPSRDICQRGTSLTIQCQVDSQVTMMFWYRQQPGQSLTLIATANQGSEATYESGFVIDKFPISRPNLTFSTLTVSNMSPEDSSIYLCSVDGPAGTQYFGPGTRLLVL.

This clonotype has a count of ten or more. The CDR3 loop is CAWRREAGRSEAFF. CDR3 DNA sequence: TGTGCCTGGAGGAGGGAGGCGGGCCGAAGTGAAGCTTTCTTT. The chain couples TRBV30 to TRBJ1-1; the D is unclear. The V end was cut by 3 bases, the J end by 7 bases, with 18 bases between. Per germline, CDR1 GTSNPN and CDR2 SVGIG (reference sequence). CDR3 length: 14 residues.

Comment on this clonotype: The junction and the germline gene differ at one end; a read error may be behind it. The CDR3: CACSFGTSGNEAFF. CDR3 in DNA: TGCGCCTGCAGCTTCGGTACTTCGGGTAATGAAGCTTTCTTT. The rearrangement uses TRBV5-1 and TRBJ1-1; no clear D gene. Germline values: CDR1 SGHRS, CDR2 YFSETQ. The CDR3 loop spans 14 amino acids.

J is TRBJ2-5 and V is TRBV10-3, with D maybe TRBD2 (5 bases). The V gene lost 2 bases and the J gene lost 4 bases, with 11 bases spanning the gap. Germline V gene data show CDR1 as ENHRY and CDR2 as SYGVKD. The CDR3 sequence is 14 residues long. CDR3 sequence: CAISEAPEGETQYF. The CDR3 region has the DNA TGTGCCATCAGTGAGGCGCCCGAGGGAGAGACCCAGTACTTC.

This clonotype occurred a few times. V is TRBV9 and J is TRBJ2-1, with 7 bases that match TRBD1. The CDR3 runs to 15 residues. V dropped 0 bases and J dropped 3; count of bases not matched to a gene: 3. Germline V gene data show CDR1 as SGDLS and CDR2 as YYNGEE. In DNA form, the CDR3 reads TGTGCCAGCAGCGTAGGACAGGGAGACTACAATGAGCAGTTCTTC. Translation gives CASSVGQGDYNEQFF.

This clonotype was picked up a small number of times. The chain carries TRBV6-1 and TRBJ1-5; D not resolved. Germline loops: CDR1 MNHNS, CDR2 SASEGT. This CDR3 contains 12 residues. V lost 4 bases, J lost 9 bases, and 10 bases lay in between. The CDR3 reads CASSVLRRPQHF. The CDR3 DNA reads TGTGCCAGCAGTGTCCTCCGTAGGCCCCAGCATTTT.

The chain links TRBV20-1 to TRBJ2-1; 9 nucleotides match TRBD2. Germline-derived CDR1 and CDR2 are DFQATT and SNEGSKA (reference sequence). The CDR3 extends over 14 amino acids. Trimming removed 0 bases from V and 9 bases from J; junction bases left unmatched: 6. The CDR3 coding sequence is TGCAGTGCTAGAGATAGAAGCGGGAGGATTGAGCAGTTCTTC. It specifies CSARDRSGRIEQFF.

This clonotype was seen a handful of times. This chain joins TRBV14 and TRBJ2-7; D call uncertain. CDR1 SGHDN and CDR2 FVKESK come from the germline V gene. The CDR3 runs 16 residues. V was clipped by 3 bases and J by 0 bases, with 15 bases between them. CDR3 bases: TGTGCCAGCAGCCAGACCGCGTGGGATAGCTCCTACGAGCAGTACTTC. Amino acids: CASSQTAWDSSYEQYF. Supplemented by reference TRBV14 and TRBJ2-7, the full variable domain reads EAGVTQFPSHSVIEKGQTVTLRCDPISGHDNLYWYRRVMGKEIKFLLHFVKESKQDESGMPNNRFLAERTGGTYSTLKVQPAELEDSGVYFCASSQTAWDSSYEQYFGPGTRLTVT.

This chain joins TRBV15 and TRBJ2-1; 8 bases fit TRBD1. V shed 3 bases, J shed 14 bases, and the junction held 9 bases outside the gene matches. The CDR3 length is 13 residues. Germline V gene sequence: CDR1 LNHNV, CDR2 YYDKDF (reference sequence). CDR3 DNA: TGTGCCACCAGCAGCCCCGGGACAGGCGGCAAGTTCTTC. It is translated as CATSSPGTGGKFF.

This clonotype was seen ten or more times. The rearrangement joins TRBV2 to TRBJ1-1; weak D call: TRBD1 (6 bases). This CDR3 has 18 amino acids. The V gene lost 1 base and the J gene lost 0 bases, with 18 bases spanning the gap. CDR1 is SNHLY and CDR2 is FYNNEI in the germline V gene. The CDR3 DNA sequence: TGTGCCAGCAGTGAAGGGGACCCCGGGGGGCCCATGAACACTGAAGCTTTCTTT. It specifies CASSEGDPGGPMNTEAFF.

The chain is built from TRBV19 and TRBJ1-3; no firm D call. V was cut by 3 bases and J by 4 bases, with 13 bases left in between. The CDR3 covers 15 residues. Germline V lookup: CDR1 LNHDA, CDR2 SQIVND (reference sequence). The CDR3 DNA reads TGTGCCAGTAGTATTGGTGGCACTCCCGGAAACACCATATATTTT. Amino acid sequence: CASSIGGTPGNTIYF. Together with reference TRBV19 and TRBJ1-3, the CDR3 gives the full variable domain: DGGITQSPKYLFRKEGQNVTLSCEQNLNHDAMYWYRQDPGQGLRLIYYSQIVNDFQKGDIAEGYSVSREKKESFPLTVTSAQKNPTAFYLCASSIGGTPGNTIYFGEGSWLTVV.

This sequence joins TRBV6-1 and TRBJ1-6; D uncertain. Looked up from germline, CDR1 is MNHNS and CDR2 is SASEGT. The CDR3 totals 15 residues. V gave up 8 bases and J gave up 3 bases, with 14 bases separating them. Written as DNA, the CDR3 is TGTGCCAGCTTGATGGTGGAGAGCTATAATTCACCCCTCCACTTT. This codes for CASLMVESYNSPLHF.

There are many counts of this clonotype. The chain uses TRBV28 and TRBJ2-7, with D possibly matching TRBD1 (6 bases). The germline CDR1 and CDR2 sequences are MDHEN and SYDVKM. The CDR3 length is 15 residues. V was shortened by 5 bases and J by 2 bases, with 16 bases between the two germline ends. CDR3 DNA sequence: TGTGCCAGCAGTACACTCGGACAGAAAACCTACGAGCAGTACTTC. Protein sequence: CASSTLGQKTYEQYF.

V and J are TRBV19 and TRBJ2-5, with 9 bases that match TRBD2. The CDR3 sequence is 13 residues long. V was clipped by 8 bases and J by 4 bases; unmatched bases: 5. CDR1 is LNHDA and CDR2 is SQIVND in the germline V gene (reference sequence). The CDR3 spells CASASGVGETQYF. CDR3 in DNA: TGTGCCAGTGCTAGCGGGGTGGGAGAGACCCAGTACTTC.

V is TRBV12-3 or TRBV12-4 and J is TRBJ2-3; possibly TRBD2 for D (7 bases). V lost 2 bases, J lost 6 bases, and 12 bases lay in between. The length of the CDR3 is 14 residues. CDR3 protein: CASSLRGAGDTQYF. Here the CDR3 DNA reads TGTGCCAGCAGTTTACGGGGGGCTGGCGATACGCAGTATTTT.

This clonotype was seen ten or more times. The CDR3 region has the DNA TGTGCCAGCAGTTCGGCAGGGGGCAGTAGGAATGAGCAGTTCTTC. This sequence encodes CASSSAGGSRNEQFF. The chain is built from TRBV28 and TRBJ2-1; the match to TRBD1 covers 8 bases. Trimming took 4 bases from V and 7 from J; bases not matched to a gene: 9. The V gene's germline CDR1 is MDHEN and CDR2 SYDVKM. The CDR3 consists of 15 residues.

This chain's CDR3 is CASSQEIVALGGEQFF. The CDR3 region has the DNA TGTGCCAGCAGCCAAGAGATCGTGGCCTTGGGGGGTGAGCAGTTCTTC. The V gene is TRBV4-2, the J gene TRBJ2-1; tentatively, D is TRBD2 (6 bases). The CDR3 extends over 16 amino acids. V was cut by 0 bases and J by 9 bases, with 18 bases left in between. Germline V gene sequence: CDR1 LGHNA, CDR2 YNFKEQ.

This clonotype has just a few counts. The chain employs TRBV28 and TRBJ2-7; D may be TRBD1 or TRBD2 (5 bases each). V lost 6 bases and J lost 5, with 11 bases in between. Per germline, CDR1 MDHEN and CDR2 SYDVKM. The CDR3 covers 12 residues. CDR3 DNA sequence: TGTGCCAGCAGCAGCGGACACCACGAGCAGTACTTC. This sequence encodes CASSSGHHEQYF.

The chain recombines TRBV20-1 with TRBJ2-5; 7 bases are a match to TRBD2. Matching the DNA end better, TRBJ2-1 makes the J call doubtful. This CDR3 spans 17 amino acids. CDR1 and CDR2 from the germline V gene are DFQATT and SNEGSKA (reference sequence). The CDR3 DNA sequence: TGCAGTGCTAGTATGCTAGCGGAGTCGGTCCCTGGAGAGACCCAGTTCTTC. Its translation is CSASMLAESVPGETQFF.

Remarks on this clonotype: It may be a read error: a sequence one base away is much more abundant. This chain links TRBV19 with TRBJ2-5; 11 bases map to TRBD2. V lost 9 bases to trimming and J lost 5 bases; unmatched junction nucleotides: 14. The germline gives CDR1 LNHDA, CDR2 SQIVND (reference sequence). The CDR3 has 16 residues. The CDR3 DNA reads as TGTGCCAGCAGCCCGGGACTAGCGGAGGCTAAGGAGACCCAGTACTTC. This sequence encodes CASSPGLAEAKETQYF.